This T cell receptor beta chain was found in a study of response to subunit inactivated influenza vaccine. About this clonotype itself: Antigen: not known.

Study outcomes and limitations: Authors suggested seasonal influenza vaccinations each recruit few new T cells.

TCRdb fed the RT-PCR reads into MiXCR, producing one record per CDR3 protein. The sample shows roughly 460,000 distinct CDR3 sequences, 11% of them seen only once. The CDR3 is 16 residues long. V lost 0 bases and J lost 6; bases outside the gene matches: 7. Germline lookup yields CDR1 SGDLS and CDR2 YYNGEE. This clonotype was obtained from a man in his forties or fifties who received an inactivated influenza vaccine. This specimen was PBMCs from blood, taken roughly 47 days after vaccination. The chain combines TRBV9 with TRBJ2-3, with 10 bases lining up with TRBD2. CDR3 nucleotide sequence: TGTGCCAGCAGCGTAGAGGGGCTAGCGGGAGTCGATACGCAGTATTTT. It encodes CASSVEGLAGVDTQYF.